This T cell receptor beta chain originates from a study of cytomegalovirus exposure and HLA in healthy donors. Broader study findings: Among donors in an Asian-associated ancestry cluster, a later analysis reportedly found fewer N-insertions than the approximately 700-donor mean. Accounts indicate the classifier identified cytomegalovirus status with strong specificity and sensitivity. A later analysis showed that HLA-associated TCR beta chains had undergone more clonal expansion than equally common others.

As concerns this clone: The antigen is not known.

The study ran its PCR with 60 Vbeta and 13 Jbeta primers. Only in-frame clones appear in the TCRdb table, and some are missing; sequencing was by immunoSEQ multiplex PCR. Of 150,000 to 200,000 clones in the sample, about 62% are singletons; the top ten hold 2.5% to 3%. The ends were cut back, 0 bases at V and 1 base at J, with 11 bases in the middle. The CDR3 loop spans 16 amino acids. The germline CDR1 and CDR2 sequences are SGHRS and YFSETQ. This receptor was taken from a man aged 35 to 55 in good health and CMV-seronegative. This chain connects TRBV5-1 to TRBJ1-5; TRBD1 might be the D (5 bases). The material sequenced was PBMCs. The CDR3 reads CASSLGGGGSNQPQHF. CDR3 DNA: TGCGCCAGCAGCTTGGGCGGGGGAGGGAGCAATCAGCCCCAGCATTTT.